This entry lists 29 T cell receptor beta chains sequenced from one sample in a study of Graves' ophthalmopathy and Graves' hyperthyroidism. The sequenced template was RNA, covering the TCR beta CDR3 region. A first-round RT-PCR used HTBI primers, followed by a second-round multiplex PCR. TCRdb re-derived calls from the multiplex PCR reads in MiXCR, one entry per CDR3 protein. The sample records more than 550,000 distinct CDR3 sequences, about 40% being singletons. The sample taken for sequencing was peripheral blood. These receptors were obtained from an adult man with Graves' ophthalmopathy.

This clonotype was seen many times. The CDR3 DNA reads as TGTGCCAGCAGTGAACGATGGGGGGGAAACACCATATATTTT. Its translation: CASSERWGGNTIYF. This chain uses TRBV2 with TRBJ1-3; perhaps TRBD1 as D (5 bases). The CDR3 has 14 residues. Per germline, CDR1 SNHLY and CDR2 FYNNEI. V was cut by 2 bases and J by 4 bases, with 9 bases left in between.

This clonotype was found many times. This chain links TRBV9 with TRBJ1-3; D gene uncertain. The CDR3 runs 15 residues. The V end was cut by 0 bases, the J end by 0 bases, with 7 bases between. In germline, CDR1 is SGDLS, CDR2 YYNGEE. DNA for the CDR3: TGTGCCAGCAGCGTAGAACAATTCTCTGGAAACACCATATATTTT. Its protein is CASSVEQFSGNTIYF.

The chain combines TRBV7-9 with TRBJ1-4, with 9 bases matching TRBD1. With 6 bases clipped from V and 8 bases from J, the junction kept 10 bases outside the gene matches. Germline values: CDR1 SEHNR, CDR2 FQNEAQ (reference sequence). This CDR3 region has 15 residues. The CDR3 DNA is TGTGCCAGCAGTCTAAGGACAGGGGTGGCAGAAAAACTGTTTTTT. Translation: CASSLRTGVAEKLFF.

As for this clonotype: The junction and the germline gene differ at one end; a read error may be behind it. The chain is built from TRBV5-4 and TRBJ1-2, with D unresolved. CDR1 and CDR2 from the germline V gene are SGHNT and YYREEE (reference sequence). The CDR3 has 13 residues. The CDR3 is CAGSLEGDGGHTF. DNA for the CDR3: TGTGCCGGCAGCTTGGAGGGTGACGGAGGCCACACCTTC.

This clonotype was seen at least ten times. J is TRBJ2-5 and V is TRBV5-8, with TRBD2 identical over 8 bases. With V trimmed by 1 base and J by 2 bases, 7 bases remained unmatched. Germline V gene data show CDR1 as SGHTS and CDR2 as YDEGEE. This CDR3 has 16 amino acids. The CDR3 DNA follows: TGTGCCAGCAGCTTGCGAACGGGAGGGCCGCAAGAGACCCAGTACTTC. Translating gives CASSLRTGGPQETQYF.

This sequence joins TRBV11-3 and TRBJ2-7, with D unclear. The CDR3 has 13 amino acids. Germline values: CDR1 SGHNT, CDR2 YENEEA. V lost 4 bases and J lost 3, with 10 bases in between. The DNA of the CDR3 is TGTGCCAGCAGCTCGGGTGAACTCTACGAGCAGTACTTC. This codes for CASSSGELYEQYF.

The chain couples TRBV2 to TRBJ1-4; TRBD1 is a possible D gene (5 bases). The germline V gene encodes CDR1 SNHLY and CDR2 FYNNEI. V lost 4 bases, J lost 7 bases, and 13 bases lay in between. The CDR3 is 14 amino acids. CDR3 protein: CASSAGVASEKLFF. DNA for the CDR3: TGTGCCAGCAGTGCGGGGGTAGCAAGTGAAAAACTGTTTTTT.

With regard to this clonotype: This sequence may be a read error, since a much larger clone differs from it by one base. The chain employs TRBV29-1 and TRBJ2-5; D not resolved. CDR1 SQVTM and CDR2 ANQGSEA come from the germline V gene. The length of the CDR3 is 16 residues. CDR3 loop: CSVEESGGRQREAQYF. As DNA, the CDR3 is TGCAGCGTTGAGGAGAGTGGTGGACGACAAAGAGAGGCCCAGTACTTC.

At least ten counts were recorded for this clonotype. This chain links TRBV7-8 with TRBJ1-6, with TRBD1 identical over 11 bases. Germline-derived CDR1 and CDR2 are SGHVS and FQNEAQ. The CDR3 contains 14 residues. After removal of 4 bases from V and 9 bases from J, the junction contained 2 bases not matched to a gene. The CDR3 DNA sequence: TGTGCCAGCAGCTCGGGACAGGGGGGTTCACCCCTCCACTTT. Protein product: CASSSGQGGSPLHF.

V usage is TRBV13 and J usage is TRBJ2-5; D unresolved. The V gene lost 10 bases and the J gene lost 4 bases, with 16 bases spanning the gap. Germline V gives CDR1 PRHDT, CDR2 FYEKMQ (reference sequence). The CDR3 is 13 residues long. CDR3 coding DNA: TGTGCCACCAGTGATTGGGAACGAGAGACCCAGTACTTC. Translated: CATSDWERETQYF.

The chain is built from TRBV11-3 and TRBJ2-5; D is unresolved. Trimming left V 4 bases short and J 2 bases short, with 8 bases between. Germline V CDR1 and CDR2: SGHNT, YENEEA. This CDR3 region has 13 residues. CDR3 region: CASSSVLQETQYF. CDR3 nucleotide sequence: TGTGCCAGCAGCTCAGTGTTACAAGAGACCCAGTACTTC.

In its sample, this clonotype was seen many times. This chain joins TRBV25-1 and TRBJ2-7; tentative D call: TRBD1 (5 bases). CDR3 size: 15 residues. V was trimmed by 1 base and J by 5 bases, leaving 15 bases between them. Germline V CDR1 and CDR2: MGHDK, SYGVNS. CDR3 amino acids: CASSEWGRALHEQYF. In DNA form, the CDR3 reads TGTGCCAGCAGTGAATGGGGCAGGGCACTACACGAGCAGTACTTC.

The chain uses TRBV2 and TRBJ2-7, with 7 bases identical to TRBD1. Germline V gene sequence: CDR1 SNHLY, CDR2 FYNNEI. CDR3 length equals 14 residues. V dropped 6 bases and J dropped 4; count of bases not matched to a gene: 9. CDR3 region: CASRVGDSNYEQYF. CDR3 nucleotides: TGTGCCAGCAGAGTGGGGGACAGCAATTACGAGCAGTACTTC.

This clonotype was recorded a few times. The V gene is TRBV30, the J gene TRBJ1-1, with D unresolved. There are 14 residues in the CDR3. Germline V gene data show CDR1 as GTSNPN and CDR2 as SVGIG (reference sequence). Deletions cut 1 base from V and 5 bases from J, with 14 bases between. The CDR3: CAWSEDPRETEAFF. For the CDR3, the DNA is TGTGCCTGGAGTGAGGACCCACGTGAGACTGAAGCTTTCTTT.

This clonotype was counted many times. A read error may produce the germline difference seen at one junction end. This chain connects TRBV7-9 to TRBJ2-7; 7 positions match TRBD2. Germline loops: CDR1 SEHNR, CDR2 FQNEAQ (reference sequence). This CDR3 spans 15 amino acids. CDR3 sequence: CASSPAGFHSDEQYF. In nucleotides, the CDR3 is TGTGCCAGCAGCCCAGCGGGATTCCACTCCGACGAGCAGTACTTC.

The chain has TRBV6-5 and TRBJ1-3; TRBD1 is a possible D gene (6 bases). Germline-derived CDR1 and CDR2 are MNHEY and SVGAGI. V lost 11 bases and J 0 bases, leaving 14 bases between the germline ends. This CDR3 is 14 amino acids long. The CDR3 reads CAVRTAISGNTIYF. The DNA of the CDR3 is TGTGCCGTACGGACAGCAATCTCTGGAAACACCATATATTTT.

This clonotype showed up many times. The CDR3 region is CASSRLAGYQETQYF. Written as DNA, the CDR3 is TGTGCCAGCAGCCGACTAGCGGGTTACCAAGAGACCCAGTACTTC. The rearrangement uses TRBV7-7 and TRBJ2-5, with 10 bases fitting TRBD2. There are 15 residues in the CDR3. Germline assignment: CDR1 SSHAT and CDR2 FNYEAQ (reference sequence). The ends lost 5 bases at V and 0 bases at J; junction bases unmatched: 3.

The V gene is TRBV29-1, the J gene TRBJ1-2; maybe TRBD1 (6 bases). The ends were cut back, 4 bases at V and 5 bases at J, with 17 bases in the middle. The germline CDR1 and CDR2 sequences are SQVTM and ANQGSEA. The length of the CDR3 is 14 residues. The CDR3 reads CSVGEATGLYGYTF. The DNA of the CDR3 is TGCAGCGTTGGGGAGGCAACAGGGCTATATGGCTACACCTTC.

This clonotype was seen a few times. V is TRBV20-1 and J is TRBJ1-1; tentatively, D is TRBD1 (6 bases). Trimming pared 2 bases from V and 2 bases from J, leaving 12 bases between. The CDR3 loop spans 14 amino acids. The germline V gene has CDR1 DFQATT and CDR2 SNEGSKA (reference sequence). The DNA of the CDR3 is TGCAGTGCTAGATACCTCAGGGGAAACACTGAAGCTTTCTTT. Its translation is CSARYLRGNTEAFF.

This clonotype was found once. This chain's CDR3 is CAISSGGGEDELFF. CDR3 bases: TGTGCCATCAGCTCGGGTGGGGGGGAAGACGAACTGTTTTTT. The J gene is TRBJ1-4, the V gene TRBV10-3, with TRBD1 as a possible D gene (5 bases). The CDR3 has 14 amino acids. Germline V gene data show CDR1 as ENHRY and CDR2 as SYGVKD. The V end was cut by 6 bases, the J end by 12 bases, with 20 bases between.

Notes on this clonotype: A read error may produce the germline difference seen at one junction end. The genes are TRBV2 and TRBJ2-2; TRBD1 matches at 11 bases. Germline V lookup: CDR1 SNHLY, CDR2 FYNNEI. This CDR3 region has 13 residues. Written as DNA, the CDR3 is TGTGCCAGCAGTGACCTGGGACAGGGGGTGCTGTTTTTT. This translates into CASSDLGQGVLFF.

This clonotype showed up many times. V and J are TRBV6-5 and TRBJ1-6, with D maybe TRBD1 (6 bases). The CDR3 extends over 15 amino acids. The germline CDR1 and CDR2 sequences are MNHEY and SVGAGI. Trimming shortened V by 0 bases and J by 7 bases, and 10 bases separated the two germline ends. The chain's CDR3 is CASSYSTGGNSPLHF. In DNA form, the CDR3 reads TGTGCCAGCAGTTACTCGACAGGTGGCAATTCACCCCTCCACTTT.

A remark on this clonotype: Relative to the germline gene, one junction end is altered; a read error may explain this. The chain uses TRBV10-3 and TRBJ2-7; TRBD2 matches at 12 bases. Germline lookup yields CDR1 ENHRY and CDR2 SYGVKD. This CDR3 contains 17 residues. CDR3 DNA sequence: TGTGCCAGCAGTTACTCGGGACTAGCGGGTAGAAACTACGAGCAGTACTTC. It specifies CASSYSGLAGRNYEQYF.

The chain recombines TRBV9 with TRBJ1-4, with 9 bases that match TRBD1. Trimming cost V 4 bases and J 8 bases; bases outside gene matches: 9. Germline V gene data show CDR1 as SGDLS and CDR2 as YYNGEE. The CDR3 covers 15 residues. CDR3 region: CASSSRDREEEKLFF. CDR3 sequence (DNA): TGTGCCAGCAGCTCCCGGGACAGGGAGGAAGAAAAACTGTTTTTT. The complete variable domain, with remaining parts taken from reference TRBV9 and TRBJ1-4, reads DSGVTQTPKHLITATGQRVTLRCSPRSGDLSVYWYQQSLDQGLQFLIQYYNGEERAKGNILERFSAQQFPDLHSELNLSSLELGDSALYFCASSSRDREEEKLFFGSGTQLSVL.

As regards this clonotype: A read error is possible here, since a much larger clone lies one base away. The chain links TRBV12-3 or TRBV12-4 to TRBJ2-7, with D possibly called TRBD1 or TRBD2 (5 bases each). This CDR3 has 16 residues. Trimming removed 5 bases from V and 0 bases from J, with 17 bases in between. CDR3 sequence (DNA): TGTGCCAGCAGTCCTTTCCTCTGGGACGGCTCCTACGAGCAGTACTTC. It yields the protein CASSPFLWDGSYEQYF.

The chain uses TRBV7-2 and TRBJ2-5; 15 bases map to TRBD2. This CDR3 spans 17 amino acids. V was clipped by 4 bases and J by 4 bases; unmatched bases: 7. The V gene's germline CDR1 is SGHTA and CDR2 FQGNSA. CDR3 sequence: CASSSGTSGGPPETQYF. In DNA, the CDR3 is TGTGCCAGCAGCTCCGGGACTAGCGGGGGGCCCCCAGAGACCCAGTACTTC.

This clonotype has a handful of counts. V and J are TRBV15 and TRBJ2-5; D gene unclear. With 3 bases removed from V and 5 bases from J, the gap between germline ends came to 10 bases. The CDR3 has 13 amino acids. Germline V lookup: CDR1 LNHNV, CDR2 YYDKDF (reference sequence). The CDR3: CATSSLAGETQYF. CDR3 nucleotide sequence: TGTGCCACCAGCAGCTTGGCCGGGGAGACCCAGTACTTC.

About this clonotype itself: This likely comes from a read error, as the CDR3 has no conserved phenylalanine or tryptophan at its end. The chain employs TRBV2 and TRBJ2-2, with 14 positions matching TRBD2. CDR3 size: 16 residues. Germline V gives CDR1 SNHLY, CDR2 FYNNEI. Trimming cost V 6 bases and J 6 bases; bases outside gene matches: 6. CDR3: CASSRGLAGAPGELFL. Written as DNA, the CDR3 is TGTGCCAGCAGCCGGGGACTAGCGGGAGCGCCCGGGGAGCTGTTTCTT.

The rearrangement joins TRBV5-1 to TRBJ1-1; 7 bases line up with TRBD1. In germline, CDR1 is SGHRS, CDR2 YFSETQ. This CDR3 is 14 amino acids long. Trimming took 4 bases from V and 4 from J; bases not matched to a gene: 7. This chain's CDR3 is CASSPVAGGTEAFF. CDR3 in DNA: TGCGCCAGCAGCCCCGTCGCAGGGGGCACTGAAGCTTTCTTT.